These 5 T cell receptor beta chains originate from one sample sequenced in a study of PD-L1 blockade in urothelial cancer. Time point specified: peripheral blood 6 weeks after treatment start. Method: immunoSEQ multiplex PCR; TCRdb's copy keeps in-frame clones and lacks some. The sample includes approximately 38,000 clones, approximately 86% of them seen just once. The sample consisted of PBMCs, taken around atezolizumab (anti-PD-L1) treatment. These receptors originate from a man aged 60-69 years with urothelial cancer.

This chain uses TRBV4-1 with TRBJ1-2; D unresolved. Trimming removed 3 bases at V and 5 bases at J, with 13 bases between. This CDR3 is 14 amino acids long. Germline CDR1 is MGHRA and CDR2 is YSYEKL. CDR3 DNA sequence: TGCGCCAGCAGCCAGCCGGGAGCCTCATATGGCTACACCTTC. As protein: CASSQPGASYGYTF.

This clone was recorded once. The rearrangement links TRBV20-1 to TRBJ1-1; D unclear. Per germline, CDR1 DFQATT and CDR2 SNEGSKA (reference sequence). The CDR3 is made up of 11 amino acids. V shed 5 bases and J shed 0 bases, with 4 bases lying between them. The CDR3 sequence is CSAWLNTEAFF. DNA of the CDR3: TGCAGTGCTTGGCTGAACACTGAAGCTTTCTTT.

This clone was observed once. This chain connects TRBV27 to TRBJ2-1; 9 nucleotides align to TRBD2. In germline, CDR1 is MNHEY, CDR2 SMNVEV (reference sequence). The CDR3 spans 17 residues. V lost 6 bases, J lost 0 bases, and 9 bases stayed unmatched. CDR3 sequence reads: CASSKIAGARSYNEQFF. CDR3 in DNA: TGTGCCAGCAGCAAGATAGCGGGGGCCCGCTCCTACAATGAGCAGTTCTTC.

CDR3 coding DNA: TGTGCCAGTAGTAAACGGGAGGGCCAAACAGATACGCAGTATTTT. Protein product: CASSKREGQTDTQYF. The rearrangement joins TRBV19 to TRBJ2-3, with 8 bases lining up with TRBD2. The CDR3 is made up of 15 amino acids. V lost 4 bases to trimming and J lost 3 bases; unmatched junction nucleotides: 6. Germline CDR1 is LNHDA and CDR2 is SQIVND (reference sequence).

The rearrangement joins TRBV19 to TRBJ1-1; TRBD1 agrees at 10 bases. CDR1 and CDR2 (germline): LNHDA, SQIVND (reference sequence). This CDR3 region has 13 residues. Germline trimming cut 9 bases from V and 3 bases from J; bases unmatched to any gene: 4. The CDR3 DNA is TGTGCCAGCTCCGGGACAGGGGACACTGAAGCTTTCTTT. Translated, it gives CASSGTGDTEAFF.